Given below is one T cell receptor beta chain in context. Its specificity is unknown. A read error may account for a junction end that differs from germline. These data are taken from a study of cytomegalovirus exposure and HLA in healthy donors. General study points: Most TCRs appeared rarely, but some public TCRs recurred in many donors. A later analysis found first-cohort TCR clusters tended to co-occur in the 90 to 150 validation repertoires.

This CDR3 contains 15 residues. Germline lookup yields CDR1 MGHRA and CDR2 YSYEKL. This table comes from immunoSEQ multiplex PCR, and its TCRdb copy is limited to in-frame clones, with some not included. Of about 260,000 clones listed, around 91% were seen once; the top ten hold approximately 3.1%. The chain has TRBV4-1 and TRBJ2-7; no firm D call. The receptor was isolated from a woman under 40 in good health and CMV-seronegative. Input material: PBMCs. The CDR3 sequence: CASNQVGQASYEQYF. The DNA for the CDR3 is TGCGCCAGCAACCAAGTCGGGCAGGCCTCCTACGAGCAGTACTTC.